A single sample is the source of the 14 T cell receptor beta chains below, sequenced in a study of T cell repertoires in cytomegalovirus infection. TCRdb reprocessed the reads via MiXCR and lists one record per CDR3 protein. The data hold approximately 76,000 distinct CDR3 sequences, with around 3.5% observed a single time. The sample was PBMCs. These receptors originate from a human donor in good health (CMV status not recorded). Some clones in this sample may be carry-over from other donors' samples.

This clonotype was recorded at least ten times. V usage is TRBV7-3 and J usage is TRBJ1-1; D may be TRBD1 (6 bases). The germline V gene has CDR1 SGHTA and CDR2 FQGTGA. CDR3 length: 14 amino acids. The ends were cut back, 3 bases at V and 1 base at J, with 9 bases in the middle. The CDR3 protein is CASSFSQGNTEAFF. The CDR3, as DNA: TGTGCCAGCAGCTTCTCACAGGGGAACACTGAAGCTTTCTTT.

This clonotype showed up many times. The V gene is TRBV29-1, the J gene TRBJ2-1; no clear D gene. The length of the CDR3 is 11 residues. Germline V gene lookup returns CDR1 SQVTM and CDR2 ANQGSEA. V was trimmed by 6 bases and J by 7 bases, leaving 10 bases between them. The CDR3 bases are TGCAGCGTCTTTGACGCGAATGAGCAGTTCTTC. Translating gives CSVFDANEQFF.

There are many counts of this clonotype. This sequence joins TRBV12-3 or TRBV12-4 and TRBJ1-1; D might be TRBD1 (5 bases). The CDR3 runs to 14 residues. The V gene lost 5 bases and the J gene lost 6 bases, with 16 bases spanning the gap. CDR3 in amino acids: CASSAPQESSEAFF. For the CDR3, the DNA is TGTGCCAGCAGTGCCCCACAGGAGTCCTCTGAAGCTTTCTTT.

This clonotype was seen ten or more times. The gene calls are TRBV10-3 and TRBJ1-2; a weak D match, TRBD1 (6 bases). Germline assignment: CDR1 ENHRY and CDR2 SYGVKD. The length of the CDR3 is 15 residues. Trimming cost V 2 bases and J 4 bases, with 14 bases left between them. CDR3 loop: CAISEGQGRGYGYTF. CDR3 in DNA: TGTGCCATCAGTGAGGGCCAGGGCAGGGGCTATGGCTACACCTTC.

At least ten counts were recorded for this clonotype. The CDR3 DNA is TGTGCCAGCAGCCCCCACAGGTCCTATGGCTACACCTTC. It specifies CASSPHRSYGYTF. The genes are TRBV7-2 and TRBJ1-2, with D possibly being TRBD1 (5 bases). The germline V gene encodes CDR1 SGHTA and CDR2 FQGNSA. The CDR3 has 13 amino acids. Trimming shortened V by 5 bases and J by 4 bases, and 11 bases separated the two germline ends.

In DNA form, the CDR3 reads TGTGCCAGCAGTTCCCACCCGGTTCTGGACGAGCAGTACTTC. As protein: CASSSHPVLDEQYF. The gene calls are TRBV12-3 or TRBV12-4 and TRBJ2-7, with D uncertain. V was pared by 4 bases and J by 5 bases, with 15 bases between. The CDR3 loop spans 14 amino acids.

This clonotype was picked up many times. The CDR3 sequence: CASSLEDSRNSPLHF. The CDR3 DNA sequence: TGTGCCAGCAGCTTAGAGGACAGCAGGAATTCACCCCTCCACTTT. V gene TRBV7-2 combines with J gene TRBJ1-6; a weak D match, TRBD1 (6 bases). The CDR3 is 15 amino acids. Germline-derived CDR1 and CDR2 are SGHTA and FQGNSA. With 1 base removed from V and 7 bases from J, the gap between germline ends came to 11 bases.

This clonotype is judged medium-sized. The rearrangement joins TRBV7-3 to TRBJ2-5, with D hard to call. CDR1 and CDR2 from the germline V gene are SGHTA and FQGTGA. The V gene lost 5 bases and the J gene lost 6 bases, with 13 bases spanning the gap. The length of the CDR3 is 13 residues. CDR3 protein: CASSPGPTKTQYF. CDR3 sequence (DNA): TGTGCCAGCAGCCCCGGTCCGACAAAGACCCAGTACTTC.

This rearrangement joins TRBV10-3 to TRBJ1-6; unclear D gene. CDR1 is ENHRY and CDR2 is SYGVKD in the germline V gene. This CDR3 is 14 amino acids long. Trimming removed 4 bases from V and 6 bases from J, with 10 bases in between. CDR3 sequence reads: CAISVEQPNSPLHF. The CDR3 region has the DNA TGTGCCATCAGTGTGGAACAGCCTAATTCACCCCTCCACTTT.

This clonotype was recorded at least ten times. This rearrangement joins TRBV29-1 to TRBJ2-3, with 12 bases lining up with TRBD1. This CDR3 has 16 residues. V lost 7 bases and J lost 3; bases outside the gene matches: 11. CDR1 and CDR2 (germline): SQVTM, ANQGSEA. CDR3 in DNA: TGCAGCGCGATTGGACTGGGACAGGGGGCTACAGATACGCAGTATTTT. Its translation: CSAIGLGQGATDTQYF.

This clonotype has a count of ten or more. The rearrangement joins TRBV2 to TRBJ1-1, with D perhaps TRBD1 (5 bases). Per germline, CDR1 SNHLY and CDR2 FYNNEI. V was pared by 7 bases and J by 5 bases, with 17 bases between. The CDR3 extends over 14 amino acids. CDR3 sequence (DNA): TGTGCCAGCATCCCCCTCCAGGGAAGTACTGAAGCTTTCTTT. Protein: CASIPLQGSTEAFF.

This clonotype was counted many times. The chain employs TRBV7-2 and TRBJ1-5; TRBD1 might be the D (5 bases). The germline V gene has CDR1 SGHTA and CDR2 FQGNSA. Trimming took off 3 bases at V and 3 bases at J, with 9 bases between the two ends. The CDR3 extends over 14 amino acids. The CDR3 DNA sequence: TGTGCCAGCAGCTTCGGACATCTCAATCAGCCCCAGCATTTT. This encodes CASSFGHLNQPQHF.

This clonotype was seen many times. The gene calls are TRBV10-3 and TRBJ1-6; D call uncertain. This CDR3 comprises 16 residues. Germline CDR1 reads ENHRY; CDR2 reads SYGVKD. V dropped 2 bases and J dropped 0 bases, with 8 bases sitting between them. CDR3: CAISETASSYNSPLHF. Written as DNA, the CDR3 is TGTGCCATCAGTGAGACGGCGAGCTCCTATAATTCACCCCTCCACTTT.

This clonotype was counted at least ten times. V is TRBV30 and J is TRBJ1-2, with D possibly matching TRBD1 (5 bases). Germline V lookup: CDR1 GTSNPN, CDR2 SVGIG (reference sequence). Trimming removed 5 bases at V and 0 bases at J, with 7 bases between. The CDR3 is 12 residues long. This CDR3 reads CAWAGTNYGYTF. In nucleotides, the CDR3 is TGTGCCTGGGCAGGGACTAACTATGGCTACACCTTC.